This TCR beta chain was identified during a study of CXCR3-negative and CXCR3-positive naive CD8 T cells. Study-level results: Researchers report that CXCR3-positive naive cells carry more hydrophobic TRB CDR3s than CXCR3-negative naive cells. Similar TRBV-TRBJ gene usage was seen in naive CXCR3-negative and CXCR3-positive cells, but not in memory cells.

UMI-tagged TRB cDNA libraries were built via 5' RACE. TCRdb derives one entry per CDR3 protein from the 5' RACE reads, leaving out DNA. The sample has approximately 90,000 distinct CDR3 sequences. Sorts performed in triplicate captured hundreds of thousands of cells each from every CD8+ T cell subset. The CDR3 runs 12 residues. CDR1 and CDR2 (germline): SQVTM, ANQGSEA. Details on this clonotype: The target antigen is unknown.

This TCR came from a human donor in good health. Some clones in this sample may be carry-over from other donors' samples. Sequenced input: naive CXCR3+ CD8+ T cells from blood. Subset defined: CD45RO-CCR7+CD27+CD95- naive CD8+ T cells expressing CXCR3 (TNR3+). V and J are TRBV29-1 and TRBJ2-7; TCRdb's D call of TRBD1 is untestable without DNA. CDR3 sequence: CSVEKGAGEQYF.